This T cell receptor beta chain was sequenced for a study of blood T cells in healthy people across ages. Regarding the study as a whole: Whereas aged donors had fewer naive CD4+ cells, long-lived donors had more of them and higher diversity. Because donor CMV status was unknown, expanded clonotype changes were possibly confounded.

A J-beta primer mix and a sample-barcoded 5' primer were used in a second PCR of roughly 6 to 11 cycles. From the 5' RACE reads, TCRdb called clonotypes with MiXCR, one entry per CDR3 protein. The sample shows about 1 million distinct CDR3 sequences, under 45% of them seen only once. Regarding this clonotype: Its cognate antigen is unknown. A junction end diverges from the germline sequence, so it may reflect a read error.

From germline, CDR1 is SGHRS and CDR2 YFSETQ. The CDR3 sequence is 15 residues long. The clonotype comes from a woman aged 55-70 years in good health. Sequences were obtained from blood. The chain joins TRBV5-1 to TRBJ2-1, with D possibly matching TRBD2 (6 bases). The CDR3 nucleotides read TGCGCCGGCAGCTTAGACGGGAGCTCCTACAATGAGCAGTTCTTC. Translation: CAGSLDGSSYNEQFF.